A single sample gave rise to the 9 T cell receptor beta chains below, sequenced in a study of blood T cell repertoires in COVID-19. The assay was immunoSEQ multiplex PCR, and TCRdb's table has in-frame clones only and misses some. This sample yields about 300,000 clones, of which 85% to 90% are seen a single time; about 4.6% belongs to the top ten. Sequencing used peripheral blood. These receptors all come from a man aged 35 to 55 with acute or convalescent COVID-19.

This chain joins TRBV7-2 and TRBJ2-7, with 9 positions matching TRBD2. J was trimmed by 1 base and V by 4 bases; bases with no gene match: 5. CDR1 and CDR2 (germline): SGHTA, FQGNSA. This CDR3 contains 15 residues. CDR3 region: CASSSSSGASYEQYF. The DNA of the CDR3 is TGTGCCAGCAGCTCTTCTAGCGGGGCATCCTACGAGCAGTACTTC.

The J gene is TRBJ2-6, the V gene TRBV5-1; D may be TRBD1 (5 bases). The length of the CDR3 is 16 residues. The germline CDR1 and CDR2 sequences are SGHRS and YFSETQ. Trimming removed 0 bases at V and 1 base at J, with 8 bases between. CDR3 in amino acids: CASSLASGSGANVLTF. The CDR3 nucleotides read TGCGCCAGCAGCTTGGCGTCAGGGTCTGGGGCCAACGTCCTGACTTTC.

The chain uses TRBV5-8 and TRBJ1-6, with 8 bases matching TRBD1. After removal of 4 bases from V and 9 bases from J, the junction contained 12 bases not matched to a gene. CDR1 and CDR2 (germline): SGHTS, YDEGEE. The CDR3 is 16 residues long. CDR3 in amino acids: CASSLIRTGQVSPLHF. Written as DNA, the CDR3 is TGTGCCAGCAGCCTGATAAGGACAGGGCAAGTTTCACCCCTCCACTTT.

This clone appeared a few times. The chain couples TRBV7-9 to TRBJ1-2, with 10 nucleotides matching TRBD1. The junction had 1 base not matched to a gene; V was cut back by 4 bases and J by 8 bases. The V gene's germline CDR1 is SEHNR and CDR2 FQNEAQ (reference sequence). The CDR3 runs 12 residues. The CDR3 here is CASSSTGGGYTF. In nucleotides, the CDR3 is TGTGCCAGCAGCTCGACAGGGGGCGGCTACACCTTC.

This rearrangement joins TRBV6-5 to TRBJ1-6; D ambiguous. The V end was cut by 2 bases, the J end by 7 bases, with 12 bases between. CDR3 length: 15 residues. Germline lookup yields CDR1 MNHEY and CDR2 SVGAGI. CDR3 residues: CASSYLPTVNSPLHF. For the CDR3, the DNA is TGTGCCAGCAGTTACCTTCCAACAGTGAATTCACCCCTCCACTTT.

The chain recombines TRBV24-1 with TRBJ2-1; TRBD2 matches 9 bases. Losses at the gene ends were 5 bases for V and 4 bases for J; bases not matched to a gene: 5. CDR3 length: 15 residues. Germline CDR1 KGHDR, CDR2 SFDVKD. CDR3: CATSGNSGGYNEQFF. CDR3 sequence (DNA): TGTGCCACCAGTGGCAATAGCGGGGGATACAATGAGCAGTTCTTC.

The chain recombines TRBV5-1 with TRBJ2-3; 9 positions match TRBD1. This CDR3 is 13 amino acids long. J lost 8 bases, V lost 6 bases, and 7 bases had no gene match. CDR1 and CDR2 (germline): SGHRS, YFSETQ. The CDR3 protein is CASKRTGAFTQYF. The CDR3 bases are TGCGCCAGCAAAAGGACAGGGGCATTTACGCAGTATTTT.

The V gene is TRBV25-1, the J gene TRBJ1-1; D is perhaps TRBD1 (5 bases). The ends were cut back, 7 bases at V and 3 bases at J, with 15 bases in the middle. CDR1 MGHDK and CDR2 SYGVNS come from the germline V gene. This CDR3 is built from 14 residues. CDR3 residues: CASKRRAGDTEAFF. CDR3 coding DNA: TGTGCCAGCAAAAGGCGAGCGGGGGACACTGAAGCTTTCTTT. Looking up the rest from reference TRBV25-1 and TRBJ1-1 gives the full variable domain: EADIYQTPRYLVIGTGKKITLECSQTMGHDKMYWYQQDPGMELHLIHYSYGVNSTEKGDLSSESTVSRIRTEHFPLTLESARPSHTSQYLCASKRRAGDTEAFFGQGTRLTVV.

The genes are TRBV6-5 and TRBJ1-4; D call uncertain. This CDR3 comprises 14 residues. The V end was cut by 0 bases, the J end by 4 bases, with 6 bases between. The V gene's germline CDR1 is MNHEY and CDR2 SVGAGI. CDR3 in DNA: TGTGCCAGCAGTTACTCCCGGAGTAATGAAAAACTGTTTTTT. Amino acid sequence: CASSYSRSNEKLFF.